These 19 T cell receptor beta chains were sequenced from one sample in a study of blood T cell repertoires in COVID-19. TCRdb's table, derived via immunoSEQ multiplex PCR, lists solely in-frame clones and lacks some. The profile shows around 220,000 clones, nearly 90% of them singletons. The material sequenced was PBMCs or T cells enriched from blood (not recorded which). Receptors originate from a man in his thirties or forties who had been exposed to COVID-19.

The rearrangement links TRBV6-5 to TRBJ1-2; TRBD1 agrees at 8 bases. Germline values: CDR1 MNHEY, CDR2 SVGAGI. V lost 2 bases to trimming and J lost 8 bases; unmatched junction nucleotides: 10. This CDR3 has 15 amino acids. Here the CDR3 reads CASSYLRGQARGYTF. The CDR3 DNA reads TGTGCCAGCAGTTACCTCAGGGGGCAGGCTCGGGGCTACACCTTC.

The chain recombines TRBV3-1 (or the pseudogene TRBV3-2) with TRBJ1-3, with D tentatively TRBD1 (5 bases). CDR1 and CDR2 (germline): LGHDT, YNNKEL (reference sequence). The germline V and J ends were trimmed by 1 base and 4 bases, with 14 bases remaining between them. The CDR3 totals 16 residues. CDR3 residues: CASSQGLGARGNTIYF. The CDR3 DNA is TGTGCCAGCAGCCAAGGGTTAGGGGCGCGGGGAAACACCATATATTTT.

This clone was recorded once. The chain uses TRBV29-1 and TRBJ2-3; TRBD2 aligns across 9 bases. Germline lookup yields CDR1 SQVTM and CDR2 ANQGSEA. With V trimmed by 6 bases and J by 2 bases, 9 bases remained unmatched. The CDR3 is 15 residues long. CDR3: CSVRREGRYTDTQYF. The CDR3 bases are TGCAGCGTGAGGCGGGAGGGGAGGTACACAGATACGCAGTATTTT.

This clone was seen at least ten times. The chain employs TRBV10-1 and TRBJ2-5, with D hard to call. The CDR3 consists of 14 residues. The V end lost 6 bases, the J end lost 1 base, and 12 bases lay between the germline ends. Germline assignment: CDR1 WNHNN and CDR2 SYGVQD (reference sequence). DNA for the CDR3: TGCGCCAGCAGATCCCTCCCCAGCCAAGAGACCCAGTACTTC. It codes for CASRSLPSQETQYF.

V usage is TRBV5-5 and J usage is TRBJ1-3; D is possibly TRBD1 (6 bases). V was shortened by 0 bases and J by 0 bases, with 10 bases between the two germline ends. This CDR3 has 16 residues. The germline V gene encodes CDR1 SGHKS and CDR2 YYEKEE (reference sequence). The CDR3 sequence is CASSLGQESSGNTIYF. The CDR3 DNA is TGTGCCAGCAGCTTGGGACAGGAGAGCTCTGGAAACACCATATATTTT.

This chain links TRBV12-5 with TRBJ2-7, with a tentative D call TRBD1 (5 bases). CDR3 size: 16 residues. The ends were cut back, 0 bases at V and 0 bases at J, with 12 bases in the middle. Germline V CDR1 and CDR2: LGHNT, FRNRAP. The CDR3 region has the DNA TGTGCTAGTGGTTTGGTAACAGGTTTGAGCTCCTACGAGCAGTACTTC. Translated: CASGLVTGLSSYEQYF.

The gene calls are TRBV6-5 and TRBJ1-2, with TRBD1 matching over 8 bases. V shed 7 bases and J 5 bases; nucleotides not matched to a gene: 9. This CDR3 is built from 14 residues. In germline, CDR1 is MNHEY, CDR2 SVGAGI. CDR3 coding DNA: TGTGCCAGCAAAGGAGGACAGGGCGATTATGGCTACACCTTC. Protein sequence: CASKGGQGDYGYTF.

The J gene is TRBJ2-1, the V gene TRBV10-1; 9 nucleotides agree with TRBD2. CDR1 is WNHNN, CDR2 SYGVQD, per germline (reference sequence). The CDR3 has 13 residues. Trimming cost V 9 bases and J 9 bases; bases outside gene matches: 9. CDR3 protein: CASSRAGGSEQFF. DNA of the CDR3: TGCGCCAGTTCCCGGGCGGGGGGGAGTGAGCAGTTCTTC.

The chain uses TRBV30 and TRBJ2-5; 7 positions agree with TRBD2. Germline V gene lookup returns CDR1 GTSNPN and CDR2 SVGIG (reference sequence). This CDR3 region has 15 residues. The V segment lost 5 bases and the J segment 5 bases; nucleotides outside the gene matches: 14. CDR3 in amino acids: CAWARSGTYMETQYF. CDR3 coding DNA: TGTGCCTGGGCAAGAAGCGGGACCTACATGGAGACCCAGTACTTC. Full variable domain (missing parts from reference TRBV30 and TRBJ2-5): SQTIHQWPATLVQPVGSPLSLECTVEGTSNPNLYWYRQAAGRGLQLLFYSVGIGQISSEVPQNLSASRPQDRQFILSSKKLLLSDSGFYLCAWARSGTYMETQYFGPGTRLLVL.

The chain joins TRBV19 to TRBJ2-3, with TRBD2 matching 7 bases. Germline values: CDR1 LNHDA, CDR2 SQIVND (reference sequence). The CDR3 runs to 14 residues. V was clipped by 3 bases and J by 2 bases; unmatched bases: 2. The CDR3 region has the DNA TGTGCCAGTAGTATGCGGGGGATCACAGATACGCAGTATTTT. This sequence encodes CASSMRGITDTQYF.

The chain combines TRBV19 with TRBJ1-2; TRBD1 is a possible D gene (6 bases). The CDR3 loop spans 15 amino acids. Trimming cost V 2 bases and J 5 bases, with 15 bases left between them. CDR1 and CDR2 from the germline V gene are LNHDA and SQIVND (reference sequence). The CDR3 reads CASSINRDVGYGYTF. CDR3 nucleotide sequence: TGTGCCAGTAGTATAAACAGGGACGTCGGGTATGGCTACACCTTC.

The gene calls are TRBV11-2 and TRBJ1-6; the D gene is possibly TRBD1 (5 bases). Trimming pared 0 bases from V and 6 bases from J, leaving 9 bases between. The length of the CDR3 is 15 residues. CDR1 and CDR2 (germline): SGHAT, FQNNGV. The CDR3 region is CASSLEGQINSPLHF. The CDR3 DNA follows: TGTGCCAGCAGCTTAGAGGGGCAGATTAATTCACCCCTCCACTTT.

V usage is TRBV5-1 and J usage is TRBJ1-2; no clear D gene. This CDR3 has 13 residues. Germline V lookup: CDR1 SGHRS, CDR2 YFSETQ. Trimming pared 0 bases from V and 3 bases from J, leaving 6 bases between. CDR3 sequence: CASSLGADYGYTF. CDR3 DNA: TGCGCCAGCAGCTTGGGGGCAGACTATGGCTACACCTTC.

The genes are TRBV15 and TRBJ1-5; no definite D call. The CDR3 extends over 14 amino acids. Germline CDR1 reads LNHNV; CDR2 reads YYDKDF (reference sequence). The germline V and J ends were trimmed by 0 bases and 4 bases, with 7 bases remaining between them. The CDR3 loop is CATSRDRVNQPQHF. In DNA, the CDR3 is TGTGCCACCAGCAGAGATCGGGTTAATCAGCCCCAGCATTTT.

This clone was recorded only once. The J gene is TRBJ2-5, the V gene TRBV29-1, with 9 bases that match TRBD1. Looked up from germline, CDR1 is SQVTM and CDR2 is ANQGSEA. CDR3 size: 16 residues. The ends lost 6 bases at V and 5 bases at J; junction bases unmatched: 16. CDR3 in amino acids: CSVCGWGDRESETQYF. The CDR3 DNA reads as TGCAGCGTCTGTGGTTGGGGGGACAGGGAATCTGAGACCCAGTACTTC.

The chain employs TRBV2 and TRBJ1-1; no firm D call. This CDR3 region has 12 residues. Deletions cut 7 bases from V and 1 base from J, with 7 bases between. Germline CDR1 reads SNHLY; CDR2 reads FYNNEI. The CDR3 loop reads CASKSANTEAFF. The DNA for the CDR3 is TGTGCCAGCAAGAGCGCGAACACTGAAGCTTTCTTT.

The chain has TRBV18 and TRBJ1-3, with TRBD1 matching 8 bases. The CDR3 runs 17 residues. Trimming cost V 1 base and J 0 bases; bases outside gene matches: 5. Germline loops: CDR1 KGHSH, CDR2 LQKENI. CDR3 nucleotides: TGTGCCAGCTCACCACGAGGACAGGGTGGCTCTGGAAACACCATATATTTT. It specifies CASSPRGQGGSGNTIYF.

The rearrangement uses TRBV6-6 and TRBJ2-2; the D is unclear. The CDR3 consists of 15 residues. V lost 0 bases, J lost 8 bases, and 13 bases lay in between. Germline CDR1 MNHNY, CDR2 SVGAGI (reference sequence). Here the CDR3 DNA reads TGTGCCAGCAGTTACTCGAGCATTAGTCGAGGGGAGCTGTTTTTT. Protein: CASSYSSISRGELFF.

This clone has just one count. The chain combines TRBV5-4 with TRBJ2-4, with 7 nucleotides matching TRBD1. Germline V gene lookup returns CDR1 SGHNT and CDR2 YYREEE (reference sequence). V lost 4 bases, J lost 5 bases, and 9 bases stayed unmatched. This CDR3 contains 15 residues. This chain's CDR3 is CASSPHDRAQNIQYF. Written as DNA, the CDR3 is TGTGCCAGCAGCCCGCACGACAGGGCTCAAAACATTCAGTACTTC.